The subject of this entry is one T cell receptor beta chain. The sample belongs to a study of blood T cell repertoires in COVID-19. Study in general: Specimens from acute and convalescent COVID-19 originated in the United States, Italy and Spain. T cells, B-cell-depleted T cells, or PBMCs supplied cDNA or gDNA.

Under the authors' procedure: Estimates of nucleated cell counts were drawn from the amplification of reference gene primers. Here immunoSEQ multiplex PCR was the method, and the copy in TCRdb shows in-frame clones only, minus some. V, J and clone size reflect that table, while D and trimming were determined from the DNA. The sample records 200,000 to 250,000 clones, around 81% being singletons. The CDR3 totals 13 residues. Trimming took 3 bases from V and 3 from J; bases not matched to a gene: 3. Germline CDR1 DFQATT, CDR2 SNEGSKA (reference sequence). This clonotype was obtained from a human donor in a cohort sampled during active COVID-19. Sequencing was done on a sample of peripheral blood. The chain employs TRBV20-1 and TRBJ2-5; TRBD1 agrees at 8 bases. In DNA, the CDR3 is TGCAGTGCTAGTAGGACAGGGAAAGAGACCCAGTACTTC. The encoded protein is CSASRTGKETQYF.